This T cell receptor (beta chain) was recorded in a study of cytomegalovirus exposure and HLA in healthy donors. The study, taken as a whole, reports: Three CMV-associated chains proved CMV antigen-specific in vitro. The study assumed roughly uniform donor sequencing depth for presence/absence analyses.

The PCR ran on 60 Vbeta and 13 Jbeta primers. TCRdb's copy holds only in-frame clones and misses some; the assay was immunoSEQ multiplex PCR. The table has about 140,000 clones, about four fifths seen once. This clone was counted between two and nine times. Its target is not known. The CDR3 loop spans 15 amino acids. V lost 2 bases to trimming and J lost 5 bases, with 16 bases between them. CDR1 is MNHEY, CDR2 SVGAGI, per germline. The origin of this receptor is a male donor in good health and CMV-seronegative. Source material: PBMCs. The V and J genes are TRBV6-5 and TRBJ2-7; weak D call: TRBD2 (6 bases). The CDR3 DNA is TGTGCCAGCAGTTACGACAAACCCCGCGGGAACGAGCAGTACTTC. Amino acid sequence: CASSYDKPRGNEQYF.